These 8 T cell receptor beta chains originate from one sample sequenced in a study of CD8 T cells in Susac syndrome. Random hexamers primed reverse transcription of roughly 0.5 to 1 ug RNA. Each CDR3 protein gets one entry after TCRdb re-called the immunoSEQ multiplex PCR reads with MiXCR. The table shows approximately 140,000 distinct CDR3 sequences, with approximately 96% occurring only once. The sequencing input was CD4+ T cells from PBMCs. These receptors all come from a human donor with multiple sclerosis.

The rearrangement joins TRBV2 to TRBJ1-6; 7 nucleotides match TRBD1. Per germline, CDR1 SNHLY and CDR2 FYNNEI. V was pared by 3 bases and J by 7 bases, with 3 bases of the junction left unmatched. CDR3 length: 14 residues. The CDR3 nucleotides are TGTGCCAGCAGTGAGGGACAGAGAAATTCACCCCTCCACTTT. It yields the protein CASSEGQRNSPLHF.

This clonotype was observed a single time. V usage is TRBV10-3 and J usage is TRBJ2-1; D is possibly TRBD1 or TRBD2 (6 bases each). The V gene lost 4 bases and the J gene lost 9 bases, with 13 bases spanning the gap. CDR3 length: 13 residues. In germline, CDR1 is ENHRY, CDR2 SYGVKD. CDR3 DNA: TGTGCCATCAGTGGAGGGGGGAAAGGTGAGCAGTTCTTC. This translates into CAISGGGKGEQFF.

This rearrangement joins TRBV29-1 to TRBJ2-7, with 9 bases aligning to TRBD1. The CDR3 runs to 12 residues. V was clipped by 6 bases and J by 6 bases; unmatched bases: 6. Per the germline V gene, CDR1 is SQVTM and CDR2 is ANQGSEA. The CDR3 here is CSVTGTGSEQYF. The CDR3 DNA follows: TGCAGCGTCACCGGGACAGGGTCCGAGCAGTACTTC.

The CDR3 region has the DNA TGTGCCACCAGCAGAGTTGGGCTCCAAGAGACCCAGTACTTC. Protein product: CATSRVGLQETQYF. The rearrangement links TRBV15 to TRBJ2-5; D gene uncertain. The germline CDR1 and CDR2 sequences are LNHNV and YYDKDF (reference sequence). This CDR3 contains 14 residues. Deletions cut 1 base from V and 1 base from J, with 7 bases between.

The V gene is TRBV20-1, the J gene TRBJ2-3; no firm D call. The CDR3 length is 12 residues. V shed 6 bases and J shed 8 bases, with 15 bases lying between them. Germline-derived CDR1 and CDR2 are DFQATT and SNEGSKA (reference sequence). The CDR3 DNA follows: TGCAGTGCCCCCGGCCCCACGGGTACGCAGTATTTT. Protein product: CSAPGPTGTQYF.

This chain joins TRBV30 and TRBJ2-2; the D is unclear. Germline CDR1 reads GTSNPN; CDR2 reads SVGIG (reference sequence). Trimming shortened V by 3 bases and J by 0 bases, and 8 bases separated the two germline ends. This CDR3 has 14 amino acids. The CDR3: CAWSHRANTGELFF. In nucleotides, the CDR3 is TGTGCCTGGAGCCACCGGGCGAACACCGGGGAGCTGTTTTTT.

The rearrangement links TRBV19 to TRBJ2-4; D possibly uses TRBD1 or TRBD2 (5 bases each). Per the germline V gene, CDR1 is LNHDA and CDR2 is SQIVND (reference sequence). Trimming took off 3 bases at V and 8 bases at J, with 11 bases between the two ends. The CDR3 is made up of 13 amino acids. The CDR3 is CASSIGTADIQYF. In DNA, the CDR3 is TGTGCCAGTAGTATCGGGACCGCGGACATTCAGTACTTC.

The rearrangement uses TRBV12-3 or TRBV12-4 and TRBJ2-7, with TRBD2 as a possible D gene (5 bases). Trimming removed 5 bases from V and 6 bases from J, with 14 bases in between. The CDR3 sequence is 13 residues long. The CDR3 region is CASSPRTSAEQYF. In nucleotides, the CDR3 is TGTGCCAGCAGTCCTCGGACTTCGGCCGAGCAGTACTTC.